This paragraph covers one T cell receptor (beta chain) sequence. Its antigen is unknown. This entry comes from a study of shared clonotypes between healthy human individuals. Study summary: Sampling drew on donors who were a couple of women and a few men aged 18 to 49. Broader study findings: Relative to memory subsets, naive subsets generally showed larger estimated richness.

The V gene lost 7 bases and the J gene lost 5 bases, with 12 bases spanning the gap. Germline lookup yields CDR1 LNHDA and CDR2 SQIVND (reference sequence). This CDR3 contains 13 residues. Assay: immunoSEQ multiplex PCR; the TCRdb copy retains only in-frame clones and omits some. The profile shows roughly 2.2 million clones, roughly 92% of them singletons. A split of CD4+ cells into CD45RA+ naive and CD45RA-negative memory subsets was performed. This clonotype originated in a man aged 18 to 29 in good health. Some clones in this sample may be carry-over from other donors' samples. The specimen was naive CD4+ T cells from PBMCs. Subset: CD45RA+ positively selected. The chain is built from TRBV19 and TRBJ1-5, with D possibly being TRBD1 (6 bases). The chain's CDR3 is CASNYRAYQPQHF. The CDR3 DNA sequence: TGTGCCAGTAACTACAGGGCCTATCAGCCCCAGCATTTT.